The source of this T cell receptor beta chain is a study of CD8 T cells in Susac syndrome. Sequencing targeted TCR beta in blood CD8+ and CD4+ T cells. Healthy donors formed controls matched for age and sex. An amount of RNA that ranged from roughly 0.5 to 1 ug was reverse transcribed with random hexamers. The method of amplification for TCR beta CDR3 was immunoSEQ multiplex PCR, covering 54 Vbeta and 13 Jbeta. TCRdb passed the immunoSEQ multiplex PCR reads through MiXCR, listing each CDR3 protein once. The table shows around 62,000 distinct CDR3 sequences, with around nine tenths occurring only once. Germline-derived CDR1 and CDR2 are MNHEY and SMNVEV (reference sequence). CDR3 length equals 14 residues. V was trimmed by 6 bases and J by 7 bases, leaving 16 bases between them.

This sequence originates from a human donor in good health. The sample taken for sequencing was CD8+ T cells from PBMCs. The chain links TRBV27 to TRBJ2-1; no clear D. CDR3 loop: CASSPLNDGNEQFF. CDR3 coding DNA: TGTGCCAGCAGCCCCTTAAATGATGGGAATGAGCAGTTCTTC.